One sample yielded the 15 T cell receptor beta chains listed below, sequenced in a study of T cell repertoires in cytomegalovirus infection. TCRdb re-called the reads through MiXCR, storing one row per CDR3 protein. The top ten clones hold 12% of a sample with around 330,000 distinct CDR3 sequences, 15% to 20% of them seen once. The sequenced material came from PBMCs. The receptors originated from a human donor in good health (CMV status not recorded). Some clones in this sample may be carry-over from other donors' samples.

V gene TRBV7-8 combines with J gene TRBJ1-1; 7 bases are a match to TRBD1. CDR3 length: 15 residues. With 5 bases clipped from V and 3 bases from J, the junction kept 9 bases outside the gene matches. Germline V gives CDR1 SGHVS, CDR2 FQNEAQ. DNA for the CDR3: TGTGCCAGCAGCCCATGGGGCAGGGGGGACACTGAAGCTTTCTTT. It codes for CASSPWGRGDTEAFF.

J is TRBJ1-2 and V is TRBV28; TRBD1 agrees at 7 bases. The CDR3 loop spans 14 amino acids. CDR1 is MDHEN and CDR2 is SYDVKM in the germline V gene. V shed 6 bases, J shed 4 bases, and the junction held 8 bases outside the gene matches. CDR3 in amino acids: CASSSGTESYGYTF. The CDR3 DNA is TGTGCCAGCAGCTCCGGGACAGAGAGCTATGGCTACACCTTC.

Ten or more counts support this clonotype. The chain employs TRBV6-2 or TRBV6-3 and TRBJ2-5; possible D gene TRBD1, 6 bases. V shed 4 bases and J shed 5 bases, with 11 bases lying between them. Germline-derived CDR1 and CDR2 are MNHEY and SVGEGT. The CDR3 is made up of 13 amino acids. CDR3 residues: CASSWGQEETQYF. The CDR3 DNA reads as TGTGCCAGCAGTTGGGGACAAGAGGAGACCCAGTACTTC.

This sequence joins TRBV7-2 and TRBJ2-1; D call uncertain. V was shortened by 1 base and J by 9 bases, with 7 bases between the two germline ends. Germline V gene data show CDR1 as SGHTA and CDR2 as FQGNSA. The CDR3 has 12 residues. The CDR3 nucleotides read TGTGCCAGCAGCTTAGATTTCGGTGAGCAGTTCTTC. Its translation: CASSLDFGEQFF.

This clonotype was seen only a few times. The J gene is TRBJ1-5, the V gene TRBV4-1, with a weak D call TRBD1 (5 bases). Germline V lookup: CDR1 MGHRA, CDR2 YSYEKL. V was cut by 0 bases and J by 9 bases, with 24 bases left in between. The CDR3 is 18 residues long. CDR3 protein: CASSQDPRVREPRGPQHF. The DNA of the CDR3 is TGCGCCAGCAGCCAAGACCCTCGGGTCAGGGAACCGCGGGGGCCCCAGCATTTT.

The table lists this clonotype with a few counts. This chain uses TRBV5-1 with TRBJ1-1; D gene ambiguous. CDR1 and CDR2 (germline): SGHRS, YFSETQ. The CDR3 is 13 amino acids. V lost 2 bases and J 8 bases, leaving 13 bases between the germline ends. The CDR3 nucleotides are TGCGCCAGCAGCTTATCGGACGGAGGGGAAGCTTTCTTT. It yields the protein CASSLSDGGEAFF.

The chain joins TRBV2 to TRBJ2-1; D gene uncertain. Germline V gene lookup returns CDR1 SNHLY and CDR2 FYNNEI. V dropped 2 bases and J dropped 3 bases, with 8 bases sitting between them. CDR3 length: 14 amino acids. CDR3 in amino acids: CASSESVFYNEQFF. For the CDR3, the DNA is TGTGCCAGCAGTGAATCCGTATTCTACAATGAGCAGTTCTTC.

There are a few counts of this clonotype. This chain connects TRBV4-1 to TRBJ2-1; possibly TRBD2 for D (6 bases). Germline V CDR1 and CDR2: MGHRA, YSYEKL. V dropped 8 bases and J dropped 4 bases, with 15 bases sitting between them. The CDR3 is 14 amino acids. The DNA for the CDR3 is TGCGCCAGCGCATTCGGGGGTAATTACAATGAGCAGTTCTTC. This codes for CASAFGGNYNEQFF.

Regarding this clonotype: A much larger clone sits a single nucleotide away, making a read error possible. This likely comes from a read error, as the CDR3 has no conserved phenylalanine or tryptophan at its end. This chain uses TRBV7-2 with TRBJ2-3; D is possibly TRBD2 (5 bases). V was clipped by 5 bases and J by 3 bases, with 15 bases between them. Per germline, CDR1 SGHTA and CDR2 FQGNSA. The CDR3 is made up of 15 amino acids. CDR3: CASSPSRGRTDTQYL. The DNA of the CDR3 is TGTGCCAGCAGCCCCAGCCGGGGTAGGACAGATACGCAGTATTTA.

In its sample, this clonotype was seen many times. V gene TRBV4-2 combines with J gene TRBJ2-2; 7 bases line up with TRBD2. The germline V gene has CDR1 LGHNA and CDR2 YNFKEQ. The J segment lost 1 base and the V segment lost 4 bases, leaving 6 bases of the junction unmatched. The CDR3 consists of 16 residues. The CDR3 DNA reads TGTGCCAGCAGCCCCCCGGGGAGGGGGAACACCGGGGAGCTGTTTTTT. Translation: CASSPPGRGNTGELFF.

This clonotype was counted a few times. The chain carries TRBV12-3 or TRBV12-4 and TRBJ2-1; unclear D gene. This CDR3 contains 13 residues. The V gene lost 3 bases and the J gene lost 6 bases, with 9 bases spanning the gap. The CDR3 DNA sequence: TGTGCCAGCAGTTTCATACTCCGCAATGAGCAGTTCTTC. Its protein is CASSFILRNEQFF.

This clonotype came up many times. The CDR3 bases are TGTGCCAGCAGTGATGGCGGGACAGGGAGCTATGGCTACACCTTC. The encoded protein is CASSDGGTGSYGYTF. The rearrangement uses TRBV6-4 and TRBJ1-2, with 9 bases identical to TRBD1. The V gene's germline CDR1 is MRHNA and CDR2 SNTAGT. After removal of 3 bases from V and 4 bases from J, the junction contained 6 bases not matched to a gene. The CDR3 consists of 15 residues.

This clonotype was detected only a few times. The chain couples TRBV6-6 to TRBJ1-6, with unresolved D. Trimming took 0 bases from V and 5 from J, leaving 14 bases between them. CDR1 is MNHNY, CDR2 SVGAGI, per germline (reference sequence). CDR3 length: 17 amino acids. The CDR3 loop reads CASSYSARLGDNSPLHF. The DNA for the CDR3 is TGTGCCAGCAGTTACTCAGCCAGGTTGGGCGATAATTCACCCCTCCACTTT.

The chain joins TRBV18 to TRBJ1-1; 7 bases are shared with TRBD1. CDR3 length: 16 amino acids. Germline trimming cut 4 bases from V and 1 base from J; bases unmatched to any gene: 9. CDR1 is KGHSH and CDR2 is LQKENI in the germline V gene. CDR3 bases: TGTGCCAGCTCACTTGGGGGGGGACAGACGAACACTGAAGCTTTCTTT. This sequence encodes CASSLGGGQTNTEAFF.

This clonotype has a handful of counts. CDR3 sequence reads: CASSAVMSVVAFF. DNA of the CDR3: TGTGCCAGCAGTGCCGTTATGTCCGTCGTGGCTTTCTTT. The chain recombines TRBV12-3 or TRBV12-4 with TRBJ1-1; D is ambiguous. CDR3 size: 13 residues. V dropped 5 bases and J dropped 11 bases, with 18 bases sitting between them.